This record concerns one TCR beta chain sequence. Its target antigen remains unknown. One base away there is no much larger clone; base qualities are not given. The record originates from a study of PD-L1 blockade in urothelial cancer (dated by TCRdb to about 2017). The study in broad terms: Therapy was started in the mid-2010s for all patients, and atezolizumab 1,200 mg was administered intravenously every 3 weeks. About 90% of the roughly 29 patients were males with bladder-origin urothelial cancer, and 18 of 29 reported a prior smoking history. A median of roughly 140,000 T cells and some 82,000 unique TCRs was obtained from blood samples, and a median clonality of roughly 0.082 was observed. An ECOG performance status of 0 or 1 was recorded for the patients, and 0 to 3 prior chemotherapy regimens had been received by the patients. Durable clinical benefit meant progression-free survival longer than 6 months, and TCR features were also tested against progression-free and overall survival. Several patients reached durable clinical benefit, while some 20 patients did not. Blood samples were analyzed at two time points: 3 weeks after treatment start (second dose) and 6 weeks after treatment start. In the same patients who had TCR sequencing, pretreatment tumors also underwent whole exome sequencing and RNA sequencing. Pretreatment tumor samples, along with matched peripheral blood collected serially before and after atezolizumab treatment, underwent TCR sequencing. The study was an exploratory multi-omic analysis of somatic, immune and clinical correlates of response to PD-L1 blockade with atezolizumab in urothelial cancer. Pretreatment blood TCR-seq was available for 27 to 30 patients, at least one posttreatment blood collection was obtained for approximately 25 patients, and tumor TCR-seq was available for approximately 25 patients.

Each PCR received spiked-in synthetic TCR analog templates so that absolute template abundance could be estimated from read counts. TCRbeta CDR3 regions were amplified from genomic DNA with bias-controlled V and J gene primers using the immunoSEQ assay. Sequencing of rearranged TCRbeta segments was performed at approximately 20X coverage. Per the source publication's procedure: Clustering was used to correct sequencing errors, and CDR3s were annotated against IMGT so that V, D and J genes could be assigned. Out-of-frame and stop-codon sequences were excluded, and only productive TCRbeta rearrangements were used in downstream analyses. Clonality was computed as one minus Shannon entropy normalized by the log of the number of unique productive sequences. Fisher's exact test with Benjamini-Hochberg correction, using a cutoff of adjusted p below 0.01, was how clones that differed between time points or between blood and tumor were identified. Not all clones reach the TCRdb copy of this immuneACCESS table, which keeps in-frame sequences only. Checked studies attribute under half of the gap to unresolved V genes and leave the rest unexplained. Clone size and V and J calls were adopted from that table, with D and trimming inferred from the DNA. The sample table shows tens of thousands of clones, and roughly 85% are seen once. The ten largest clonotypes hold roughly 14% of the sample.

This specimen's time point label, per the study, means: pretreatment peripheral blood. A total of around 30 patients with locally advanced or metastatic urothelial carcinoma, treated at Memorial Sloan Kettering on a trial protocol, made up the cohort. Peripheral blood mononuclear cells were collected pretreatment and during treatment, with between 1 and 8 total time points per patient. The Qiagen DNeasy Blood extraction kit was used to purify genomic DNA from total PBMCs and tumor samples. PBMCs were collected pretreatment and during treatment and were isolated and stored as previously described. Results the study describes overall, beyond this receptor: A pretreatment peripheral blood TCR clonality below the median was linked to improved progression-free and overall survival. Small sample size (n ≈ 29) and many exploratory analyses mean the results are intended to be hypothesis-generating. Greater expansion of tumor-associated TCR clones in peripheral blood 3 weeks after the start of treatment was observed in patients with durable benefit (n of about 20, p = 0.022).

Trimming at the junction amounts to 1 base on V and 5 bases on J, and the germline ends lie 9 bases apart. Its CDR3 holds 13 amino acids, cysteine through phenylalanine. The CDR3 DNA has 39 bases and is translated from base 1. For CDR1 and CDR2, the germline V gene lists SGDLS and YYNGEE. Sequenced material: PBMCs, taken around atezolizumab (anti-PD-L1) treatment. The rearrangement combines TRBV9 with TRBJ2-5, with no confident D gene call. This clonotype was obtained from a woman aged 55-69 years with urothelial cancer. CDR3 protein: CASSVSGRETQYF. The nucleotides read TGTGCCAGCAGCGTATCTGGTCGGGAGACCCAGTACTTC.